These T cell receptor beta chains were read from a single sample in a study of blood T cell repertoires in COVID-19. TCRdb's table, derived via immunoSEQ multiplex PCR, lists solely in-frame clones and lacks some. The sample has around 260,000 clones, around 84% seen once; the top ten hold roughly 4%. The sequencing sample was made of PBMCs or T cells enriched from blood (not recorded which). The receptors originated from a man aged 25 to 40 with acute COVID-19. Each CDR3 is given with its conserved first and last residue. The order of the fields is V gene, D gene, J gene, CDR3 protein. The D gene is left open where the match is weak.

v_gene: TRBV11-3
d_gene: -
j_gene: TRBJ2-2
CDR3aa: CASSLDLGGYTGELFF

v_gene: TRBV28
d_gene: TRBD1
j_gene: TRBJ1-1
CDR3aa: CASSLTGGPEAFF

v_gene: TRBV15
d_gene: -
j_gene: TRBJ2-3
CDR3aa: CATSRGAGDTDTQYF

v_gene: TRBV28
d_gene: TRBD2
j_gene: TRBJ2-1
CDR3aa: CASGEGPVNEQFF

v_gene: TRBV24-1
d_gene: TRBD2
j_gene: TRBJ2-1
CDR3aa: CATSESPGLAGKYNEQFF

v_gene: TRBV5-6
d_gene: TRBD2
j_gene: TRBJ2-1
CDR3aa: CASSSKKREDFVNEQFF

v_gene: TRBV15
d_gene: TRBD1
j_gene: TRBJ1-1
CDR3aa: CATSDHRGHEAFF

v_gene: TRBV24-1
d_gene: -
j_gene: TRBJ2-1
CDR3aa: CATSPRLALYNEQFF

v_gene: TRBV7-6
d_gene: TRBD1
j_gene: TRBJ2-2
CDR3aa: CASSPGNRGTGELFF

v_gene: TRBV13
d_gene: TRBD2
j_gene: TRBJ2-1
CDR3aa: CASSPTSGGGYEQFF

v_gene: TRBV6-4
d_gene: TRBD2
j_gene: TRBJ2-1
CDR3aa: CASSGSKTSGRGLNEQFF

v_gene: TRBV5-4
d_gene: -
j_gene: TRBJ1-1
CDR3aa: CASSLSRGNTEAFF

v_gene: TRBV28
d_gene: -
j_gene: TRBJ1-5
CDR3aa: CASSRSNQPQHF

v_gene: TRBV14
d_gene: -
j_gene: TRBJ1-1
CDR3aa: CASSEERIMNTEAFF

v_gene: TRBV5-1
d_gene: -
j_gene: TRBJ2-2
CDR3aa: CASSLGASSSGGELFF

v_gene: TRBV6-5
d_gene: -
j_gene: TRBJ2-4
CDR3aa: CASTDLGRNIQYF

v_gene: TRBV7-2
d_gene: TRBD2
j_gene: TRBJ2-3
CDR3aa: CASSVAGLAGVTGSRTDTQYF

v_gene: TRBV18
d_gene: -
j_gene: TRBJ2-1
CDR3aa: CASSPQPRGSYNEQFF

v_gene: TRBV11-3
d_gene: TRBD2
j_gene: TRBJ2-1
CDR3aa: CASNEGGLAGGAYNEQFF

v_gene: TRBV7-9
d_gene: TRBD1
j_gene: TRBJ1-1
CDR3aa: CASRRIQGAGPSTEAFF

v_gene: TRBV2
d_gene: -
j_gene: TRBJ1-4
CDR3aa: CASSLQGVGEKLFF

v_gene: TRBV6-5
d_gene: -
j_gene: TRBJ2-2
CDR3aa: CASSYHTNTGELFF

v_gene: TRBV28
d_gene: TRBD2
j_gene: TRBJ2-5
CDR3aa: CASSWSSGGQETQYF

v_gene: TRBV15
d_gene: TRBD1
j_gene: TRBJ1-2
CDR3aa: CATRGRQGADYGYTF

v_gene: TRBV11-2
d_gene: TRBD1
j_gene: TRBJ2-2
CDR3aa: CASSITGTGLTGELFF

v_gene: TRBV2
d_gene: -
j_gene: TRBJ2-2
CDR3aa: CASVSGRSGKTGELFF

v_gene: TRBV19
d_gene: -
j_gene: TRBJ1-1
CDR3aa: CASRTVTEAFF

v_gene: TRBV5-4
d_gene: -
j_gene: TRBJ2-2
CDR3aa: CASSFPGVSNTGELFF

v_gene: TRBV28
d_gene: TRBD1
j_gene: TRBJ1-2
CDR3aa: CASSVLGQGVGYTF

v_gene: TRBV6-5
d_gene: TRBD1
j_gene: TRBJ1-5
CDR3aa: CASSRTGGNQPQHF

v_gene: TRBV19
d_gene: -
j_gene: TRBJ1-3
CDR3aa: CASKMVDSTGNTIYF

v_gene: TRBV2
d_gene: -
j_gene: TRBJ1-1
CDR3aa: CASSEREGVITEAFF

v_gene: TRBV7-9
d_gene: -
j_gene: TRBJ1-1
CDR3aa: CASSRPGHENTEAFF

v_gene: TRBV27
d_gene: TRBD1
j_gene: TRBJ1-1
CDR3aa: CASSHRDREGTEAFF

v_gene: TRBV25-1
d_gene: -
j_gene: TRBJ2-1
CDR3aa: CAIGVGTSYRDEQFF

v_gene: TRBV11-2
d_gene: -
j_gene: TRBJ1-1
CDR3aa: CASRSLRNTEAFF

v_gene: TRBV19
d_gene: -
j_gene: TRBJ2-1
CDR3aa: CATAGPSNYNEQFF

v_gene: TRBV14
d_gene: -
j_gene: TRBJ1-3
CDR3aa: CASSQVGQSAGNTIYF

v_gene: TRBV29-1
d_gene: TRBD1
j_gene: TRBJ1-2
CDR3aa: CSVGIPTGGQGYTF

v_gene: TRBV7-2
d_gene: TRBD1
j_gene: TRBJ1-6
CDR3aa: CASSPAGTGYGRSPLHF